These T cell receptor beta chains were read from a single sample in a study of regulatory T cells in long-lasting Graves disease. TCRdb re-called the multiplex PCR reads with MiXCR, one entry per CDR3 protein. This sample carries a few hundred thousand distinct CDR3 sequences, 16% of them seen once, and the ten largest clones take roughly 27%. The same sample was also studied in work on T cells in Graves' hyperthyroidism and ophthalmopathy.

This specimen consisted of peripheral blood mononuclear cells (PBMCs), obtained at new diagnosis, from a patient treated with antithyroid drugs. The receptors shown here come from a middle-aged man with Graves disease. Each CDR3 is given with its conserved first and last residue. A D gene is named only where the DNA matches it firmly. Expanded clones get a size class; other rows say once, few or many, or leave the size out.

NA	TRBV20-1	TRBJ2-2	many	TGCAGTGCTAGAGTTAGAGCGAACACCGGGGAGCTGTTTTTT	CSARVRANTGELFF
NA	TRBV7-9	TRBJ2-3	many	TGTGCCAGCAGCTTGATGAGCTTTAGCACGGATACGCAGTATTTT	CASSLMSFSTDTQYF
TRBD2	TRBV5-1	TRBJ2-2	few	TGCGCCAGCAGCTTGGAAACTAGCGGTAACACCGGGGAGCTGTTTTTT	CASSLETSGNTGELFF
NA	TRBV15	TRBJ2-7	many	TGTGCCACCAGCAGAGATCGGGGGGCAGGGTGGGCCTACGAGCAGTACTTC	CATSRDRGAGWAYEQYF
TRBD1	TRBV5-1	TRBJ1-6	many	TGCGCCAGCAGCAGAGGGGACAGCAATTCACCCCTCCACTTT	CASSRGDSNSPLHF
TRBD2	TRBV28	TRBJ2-5	many	TGTGCCAGCAGTTTAAGGGCTAGCGGGGGGGCCATCCAAGAGACCCAGTACTTC	CASSLRASGGAIQETQYF
NA	TRBV5-1	TRBJ2-6	NA	TGCGCCAGCAGCTTGCTACGCTCTGGGGCCAACGTCCTGGCTTTC	CASSLLRSGANVLAF
NA	TRBV25-1	TRBJ2-1	few	TGTGCCAGCAGTGGCGTAGGGGGCAATGAGCAGTTCTTC	CASSGVGGNEQFF
NA	TRBV28	TRBJ1-5	many	TGTGCCAGCAGCGTTTGGGGGGCCTTCGGGAGCAATCAGCCCCAGCATTTT	CASSVWGAFGSNQPQHF
TRBD2	TRBV12-3/TRBV12-4	TRBJ2-1	few	TGTGCCAGCAGTTTACTAGCGGGGGGGCAGTACGAGCAGTTCTTC	CASSLLAGGQYEQFF
NA	TRBV6-2/TRBV6-3	TRBJ2-3	many	TGTGCCAGCACACGGGGAGCTACCTTCCCAGATACGCAGTATTTT	CASTRGATFPDTQYF
NA	TRBV28	TRBJ2-1	many	TGTGCCAGCAGGGACAAATGGGTGGATGAGCAGTTCTTC	CASRDKWVDEQFF
TRBD1	TRBV9	TRBJ1-6	NA	TGTGCCAGCAGTTTACAGGGGGCCCTTAATTCACCCCTCCACTTT	CASSLQGALNSPLHF
NA	TRBV7-2	TRBJ2-5	few	TGTGCCAGCAGCCAGGCGGGGCAGACCCAGTACTTC	CASSQAGQTQYF
NA	TRBV2	TRBJ2-7	many	TGTGCCAGCAGTGAAAATACGGGCGAGCAGTACTTC	CASSENTGEQYF
TRBD2	TRBV28	TRBJ2-3	many	TGTGCCAGCAGTTTGGTTGGCGGGGGGACTCAGACGCAGTATTTT	CASSLVGGGTQTQYF
NA	TRBV12-5	TRBJ1-5	NA	TGTGCTAGTGGCCGTCGGACAGATAGCAATCAGCCCCAGCATTTT	CASGRRTDSNQPQHF
NA	TRBV19	TRBJ2-2	NA	TGTGCCACTAGTGTGTCCGCTTTTTTCGGGGAGCTGTTTTTT	CATSVSAFFGELFF
TRBD1	TRBV7-3	TRBJ2-5	many	TGTGCCAGCAGCGTATCCGGGACAGTGAAGACCCAGTACTTC	CASSVSGTVKTQYF
NA	TRBV28	TRBJ1-4	many	TGTGCCAGCAGGCGACAAGGGACTGGGAATGAAAAACTGTTTTTT	CASRRQGTGNEKLFF
TRBD2	TRBV7-2	TRBJ2-1	many	TGTGCCAGCAGCTTAGTGAGCGGGGGGGCCCCTCTTTACAATGAGCAGTTCTTC	CASSLVSGGAPLYNEQFF
TRBD1	TRBV18	TRBJ2-7	many	TGTGCCAGCTCACCGGGCAGGGGGCCCTACGAGCAGTACTTC	CASSPGRGPYEQYF
NA	TRBV4-1	TRBJ1-1	NA	TGCGCCAGCAGCCAAGGGGGAGTGGGGAACACTGAAGCTTTCTTT	CASSQGGVGNTEAFF
NA	TRBV30	TRBJ2-1	many	TGTGCCTGGAGGCAACACGTTATGTCGCACAATGAGCAGTTCTTC	CAWRQHVMSHNEQFF
NA	TRBV2	TRBJ2-5	many	TGTGCCAGCAGGACTAGTATTCGGGGGACCCAGTACTTC	CASRTSIRGTQYF
TRBD1	TRBV7-9	TRBJ2-6	many	TGTGCCAGCAGCTTTGCCTCCGGGACAGGCTCTGGGGCCAACGTCCTGACTTTC	CASSFASGTGSGANVLTF
TRBD1	TRBV20-1	TRBJ2-1	many	TGCAGTGCTAGAGATGTGAGGACAGGGTCCTACAATGAGCAGTTCTTC	CSARDVRTGSYNEQFF
TRBD2	TRBV7-3	TRBJ2-2	NA	TGTGCCAGCAGCCACGACGGACTAGCGGATCCAACCGGGGAGCTGTTTTTT	CASSHDGLADPTGELFF
NA	TRBV7-9	TRBJ2-5	NA	TGTGCCAGCAGCTGGCCCCTTAACACAAGGGAAGAGACCCAGTACTTC	CASSWPLNTREETQYF
NA	TRBV3-1	TRBJ2-7	NA	TGTGCCAGCAGCCAAGGGGGAAAAACCTACGAGCAGTACTTC	CASSQGGKTYEQYF
NA	TRBV6-5	TRBJ1-3	many	TGTGCCAGCAGTTCCAGGGCTTACTCTGGAAACACCATATATTTT	CASSSRAYSGNTIYF
NA	TRBV6-2/TRBV6-3	TRBJ2-7	many	TGTGCCAGCAGTGAGGGGGGCCGCGAGCAGTACTTC	CASSEGGREQYF
NA	TRBV15	TRBJ2-4	few	TGTGCCACCAGCCTGAACCCAAAAAACATTCAGTACTTC	CATSLNPKNIQYF
NA	TRBV6-1	TRBJ1-4	many	TGTGCCAGCAGCCTAGACAGGAGTAATGAAAAACTGTTTTTT	CASSLDRSNEKLFF
TRBD1	TRBV5-1	TRBJ2-1	many	TGCGCCAGCAGCGAACAGGGGGCCCGCTCCTACAATGAGCAGTTCTTC	CASSEQGARSYNEQFF
NA	TRBV5-1	TRBJ1-1	many	TGCGCCAGCAGCTCTAGGGTAGGAAACACTGAAGCTTTCTTT	CASSSRVGNTEAFF
TRBD1	TRBV2	TRBJ2-2	many	TGTGCCAGCAAGGACAGGGTGAATTCCGGGGAGCTGTTTTTT	CASKDRVNSGELFF
TRBD2	TRBV5-1	TRBJ2-2	NA	TGCGCCAGCAGCAGTTCTAGCGGGGGGCCTACCGGGGAGCTGTTTTTT	CASSSSSGGPTGELFF
TRBD2	TRBV2	TRBJ2-1	NA	TGTGCCAGCAGAGTAGCGGGGGGCTCCTACAATGAGCAGTTCTTC	CASRVAGGSYNEQFF
TRBD1	TRBV12-3/TRBV12-4	TRBJ2-3	many	TGTGCCAGCAGCGACAGGGGCGTCTCAGATACGCAGTATTTT	CASSDRGVSDTQYF